The 31 T cell receptor beta chains presented below share a single source sample, sequenced in a study of T cells in Graves' hyperthyroidism and ophthalmopathy. TCR beta CDR3 region amplification was performed from RNA transcripts. HTBI primers were the set used in a first-round RT-PCR of the TCR CDR3. TCRdb reprocessed the multiplex PCR reads via MiXCR and lists one record per CDR3 protein. The sample yields roughly 500,000 distinct CDR3 sequences, around 13% seen once. Sequences were obtained from blood. The receptors were sampled from a woman under 40 with Graves' hyperthyroidism that later progressed to Graves' ophthalmopathy.

This clonotype was detected ten times or more. This chain links TRBV20-1 with TRBJ2-1; possibly TRBD2 for D (6 bases). V was shortened by 3 bases and J by 0 bases, with 6 bases between the two germline ends. Germline V gives CDR1 DFQATT, CDR2 SNEGSKA (reference sequence). This CDR3 spans 13 amino acids. In DNA form, the CDR3 reads TGCAGTGCTAGGGGGGGCTCCTACAATGAGCAGTTCTTC. Amino acid sequence: CSARGGSYNEQFF.

As regards this clonotype: A much larger clone differs by one base, so this may be a read error. The V and J genes are TRBV6-5 and TRBJ2-7; 9 bases align to TRBD2. Germline CDR1 is MNHEY and CDR2 is SVGAGI. The CDR3 totals 15 residues. CDR3 loop: CAGSSVTSGRYEQYF. CDR3 DNA: TGTGCCGGCAGTTCCGTCACTAGCGGGCGGTACGAGCAGTACTTC.

The chain employs TRBV12-3 or TRBV12-4 and TRBJ2-5; D is undetermined. The CDR3 is made up of 14 amino acids. Trimming stripped 6 bases from V and 5 bases from J, with 16 bases between. CDR3 loop: CASSPTVEKETQYF. The DNA of the CDR3 is TGTGCCAGCAGCCCGACCGTCGAGAAGGAGACCCAGTACTTC.

This clonotype was observed a handful of times. The rearrangement joins TRBV30 to TRBJ2-3, with 10 nucleotides matching TRBD2. The CDR3 spans 15 residues. V gave up 3 bases and J gave up 3 bases; unmatched junction bases: 6. CDR1 is GTSNPN and CDR2 is SVGIG in the germline V gene (reference sequence). CDR3 amino acids: CAWSGLAGDTDTQYF. The DNA of the CDR3 is TGTGCCTGGAGCGGGCTAGCGGGAGATACAGATACGCAGTATTTT.

In its sample, this clonotype was seen many times. The chain has TRBV12-3 or TRBV12-4 and TRBJ1-1; D ambiguous. The CDR3 covers 16 residues. V lost 4 bases and J lost 0, with 15 bases in between. CDR3 sequence reads: CASSSAARSLNTEAFF. The CDR3 DNA is TGTGCCAGCAGTTCCGCGGCCAGGTCCCTGAACACTGAAGCTTTCTTT.

The V and J genes are TRBV18 and TRBJ2-5, with D perhaps TRBD2 (5 bases). The germline V gene encodes CDR1 KGHSH and CDR2 LQKENI. V lost 1 base, J lost 1 base, and 7 bases lay in between. The CDR3 spans 14 residues. CDR3 region: CASSPQRSQETQYF. DNA for the CDR3: TGTGCCAGCTCACCACAGCGGTCCCAAGAGACCCAGTACTTC.

This clonotype showed up many times. This sequence joins TRBV3-1 and TRBJ1-6, with D unresolved. The CDR3 is 12 amino acids. With 4 bases removed from V and 8 bases from J, the gap between germline ends came to 6 bases. Germline CDR1 and CDR2: LGHDT and YNNKEL (reference sequence). The chain's CDR3 is CASSREDSPLHF. As DNA, the CDR3 is TGTGCCAGCAGCCGGGAGGATTCACCCCTCCACTTT.

The table lists this clonotype with a few counts. Here the CDR3 DNA reads TGTGCCAGCTCACGTCCGTGGGACAAAAAAAACACTGAAGCTTTCTTT. Protein: CASSRPWDKKNTEAFF. J is TRBJ1-1 and V is TRBV18; D possibly corresponds to TRBD1 (6 bases). This CDR3 region has 16 residues. Germline loops: CDR1 KGHSH, CDR2 LQKENI. The V end lost 4 bases, the J end lost 2 bases, and 17 bases lay between the germline ends.

Ten or more counts support this clonotype. V gene TRBV5-5 combines with J gene TRBJ2-7; 9 positions match TRBD2. Trimming cost V 0 bases and J 2 bases; bases outside gene matches: 9. CDR1 and CDR2 (germline): SGHKS, YYEKEE (reference sequence). CDR3 length equals 17 residues. The DNA for the CDR3 is TGTGCCAGCAGCTTGGCTGCGGGAGGGGGCTCAACCTACGAGCAGTACTTC. Protein product: CASSLAAGGGSTYEQYF.

The chain couples TRBV19 to TRBJ2-4; perhaps TRBD1 as D (6 bases). V lost 1 base and J lost 8, with 12 bases in between. CDR1 is LNHDA, CDR2 SQIVND, per germline (reference sequence). This CDR3 region has 14 residues. The CDR3 bases are TGTGCCAGTAGTATAGCCGTGCAGGGGTACATTCAGTACTTC. Amino acids: CASSIAVQGYIQYF.

This chain connects TRBV6-2 or TRBV6-3 to TRBJ2-6, with a tentative D call TRBD1 (6 bases). Trimming left V 6 bases short and J 0 bases short, with 21 bases between. Germline lookup yields CDR1 MNHEY and CDR2 SVGEGT. The CDR3 length is 19 residues. The CDR3 region is CASSKLTGRSFSGANVLTF. The CDR3 coding sequence is TGTGCCAGCAGCAAATTAACAGGGCGTTCCTTCTCTGGGGCCAACGTCCTGACTTTC.

The chain uses TRBV4-2 and TRBJ2-7; TRBD2 agrees at 8 bases. CDR1 and CDR2 (germline): LGHNA, YNFKEQ. The CDR3 runs 14 residues. Trimming cost V 4 bases and J 3 bases; bases outside gene matches: 5. The CDR3 sequence: CASSRAGGDYEQYF. CDR3 sequence (DNA): TGTGCCAGCAGCCGAGCCGGGGGGGACTACGAGCAGTACTTC.

This clonotype was recorded at least ten times. The V call is TRBV30, the J call TRBJ1-2, with D unclear. Germline V lookup: CDR1 GTSNPN, CDR2 SVGIG (reference sequence). V was shortened by 1 base and J by 4 bases, with 16 bases between the two germline ends. The CDR3 contains 15 residues. The CDR3 region has the DNA TGTGCCTGGAGTGCCACTACGGTTCGAACCTATGGCTACACCTTC. It encodes CAWSATTVRTYGYTF.

In its sample, this clonotype was seen many times. The genes are TRBV30 and TRBJ2-5; 7 bases are a match to TRBD2. Trimming removed 2 bases from V and 7 bases from J; junction bases left unmatched: 7. Germline loops: CDR1 GTSNPN, CDR2 SVGIG (reference sequence). The CDR3 length is 13 residues. CDR3: CAWSSGLSGTQYF. The CDR3 nucleotides read TGTGCCTGGAGTTCGGGACTAAGTGGGACCCAGTACTTC. Together with reference TRBV30 and TRBJ2-5, the CDR3 gives the full variable domain: SQTIHQWPATLVQPVGSPLSLECTVEGTSNPNLYWYRQAAGRGLQLLFYSVGIGQISSEVPQNLSASRPQDRQFILSSKKLLLSDSGFYLCAWSSGLSGTQYFGPGTRLLVL.

This clonotype was counted many times. The genes are TRBV10-3 and TRBJ1-1; possible D gene TRBD1, 5 bases. The V gene lost 8 bases and the J gene lost 8 bases, with 21 bases spanning the gap. Germline V gene lookup returns CDR1 ENHRY and CDR2 SYGVKD. The CDR3 has 14 residues. CDR3 in amino acids: CAILGGFEEAEAFF. CDR3 coding DNA: TGTGCCATCTTGGGGGGATTCGAGGAAGCCGAAGCTTTCTTT.

This clonotype was found many times. This rearrangement joins TRBV24-1 to TRBJ2-2; D call uncertain. V dropped 3 bases and J dropped 4 bases, with 8 bases sitting between them. CDR1 is KGHDR and CDR2 is SFDVKD in the germline V gene. The CDR3 loop spans 14 amino acids. CDR3 region: CATSDQDLTGELFF. CDR3 DNA sequence: TGTGCCACCAGTGATCAGGACCTCACCGGGGAGCTGTTTTTT.

The chain is built from TRBV13 and TRBJ2-2, with D perhaps matching TRBD2 (5 bases). Trimming removed 6 bases at V and 7 bases at J, with 15 bases between. The CDR3 covers 14 residues. Germline CDR1 PRHDT, CDR2 FYEKMQ (reference sequence). CDR3 protein: CASSRGLSLGELFF. In DNA, the CDR3 is TGTGCCAGCAGTCGTGGACTGTCTCTCGGGGAGCTGTTTTTT.

This clonotype was seen more than once but under ten times. The chain combines TRBV5-5 with TRBJ2-1; D is ambiguous. The CDR3 has 13 amino acids. Germline V gene sequence: CDR1 SGHKS, CDR2 YYEKEE (reference sequence). The V and J ends lost 2 bases and 4 bases respectively, with 7 bases between them. The CDR3, as DNA: TGTGCCAGCAGCTTTTCTGTTTACAATGAGCAGTTCTTC. The encoded protein is CASSFSVYNEQFF.

This clonotype appeared many times. V usage is TRBV12-3 or TRBV12-4 and J usage is TRBJ2-7, with D possibly called TRBD1 or TRBD2 (6 bases each). CDR3 length: 12 residues. V lost 6 bases to trimming and J lost 7 bases, with 13 bases between them. The CDR3 is CASRYGGGEQYF. The CDR3 DNA reads TGTGCCAGCAGATACGGGGGCGGGGAGCAGTACTTC.

This rearrangement joins TRBV6-1 to TRBJ2-7, with D maybe TRBD1 (6 bases). CDR1 and CDR2 (germline): MNHNS, SASEGT. The V and J ends lost 8 bases and 3 bases respectively, with 14 bases between them. This CDR3 has 13 residues. For the CDR3, the DNA is TGTGCCAGCGCGCAGGGGTTTTTCTACGAGCAGTACTTC. Its protein product is CASAQGFFYEQYF.

V usage is TRBV7-8 and J usage is TRBJ1-1; 10 bases match TRBD1. CDR3 size: 16 residues. CDR1 is SGHVS and CDR2 is FQNEAQ in the germline V gene. The junction had 7 bases not matched to a gene; V was cut back by 1 base and J by 5 bases. The DNA for the CDR3 is TGTGCCAGCAGCTTAGGGGGACAGGGGTCGGGGACTGAAGCTTTCTTT. This codes for CASSLGGQGSGTEAFF.

The CDR3 DNA reads as TGTGCCAGCAGCCTCGGTACTACTTATGAGCAGTTCTTC. This sequence encodes CASSLGTTYEQFF. This rearrangement joins TRBV25-1 to TRBJ2-1; D uncertain. This CDR3 spans 13 amino acids. The germline V and J ends were trimmed by 6 bases and 8 bases, with 14 bases remaining between them. Germline V CDR1 and CDR2: MGHDK, SYGVNS.

This clonotype was recorded many times. The rearrangement joins TRBV28 to TRBJ1-2; 7 nucleotides match TRBD1. Germline assignment: CDR1 MDHEN and CDR2 SYDVKM. V lost 6 bases, J lost 6 bases, and 10 bases stayed unmatched. This CDR3 spans 14 amino acids. CDR3 in amino acids: CASRQHGTANGYTF. The CDR3 bases are TGTGCCAGCAGACAACATGGGACAGCGAATGGCTACACCTTC.

The chain combines TRBV3-1 with TRBJ1-5, with D perhaps matching TRBD1 (5 bases). The germline V gene has CDR1 LGHDT and CDR2 YNNKEL (reference sequence). Trimming pared 1 base from V and 5 bases from J, leaving 9 bases between. This CDR3 spans 14 amino acids. For the CDR3, the DNA is TGTGCCAGCAGCCAAGTTACAGGCGATCAGCCCCAGCATTTT. It encodes CASSQVTGDQPQHF.

The chain recombines TRBV6-1 with TRBJ2-3; tentative D call: TRBD2 (5 bases). Germline loops: CDR1 MNHNS, CDR2 SASEGT. Trimming removed 5 bases at V and 1 base at J, with 10 bases between. There are 14 residues in the CDR3. The CDR3 region has the DNA TGTGCCAGCAGTTGGAGGCGAGGCACAGATACGCAGTATTTT. Its translation is CASSWRRGTDTQYF.

The chain couples TRBV12-3 or TRBV12-4 to TRBJ2-5; 9 bases fit TRBD1. V shed 6 bases and J 4 bases; nucleotides not matched to a gene: 6. The CDR3 has 14 residues. CDR3 amino acids: CASSEPTGGETQYF. The CDR3 DNA reads TGTGCCAGCAGCGAACCGACAGGGGGAGAGACCCAGTACTTC.

On this clonotype itself: Germline and junction disagree at one end, which may indicate a read error. As DNA, the CDR3 is TGTGCCAACAGCTCTAACAAGAACACTGAAGCTTTCTTT. Amino acids: CANSSNKNTEAFF. The chain employs TRBV5-6 and TRBJ1-1; D remains ambiguous. CDR1 and CDR2 from the germline V gene are SGHDT and YYEEEE. CDR3 length equals 13 residues.

To note about this clonotype: This may stem from a read error, because a much larger clone lies one nucleotide away. The chain carries TRBV7-9 and TRBJ2-7; TRBD2 is a possible D gene (6 bases). The germline V and J ends were trimmed by 5 bases and 6 bases, with 35 bases remaining between them. Germline CDR1 is SEHNR and CDR2 is FQNEAQ (reference sequence). This CDR3 is 20 amino acids long. The CDR3 loop is CASSPPPRMTGAEMTGEQYF. The CDR3 DNA reads TGTGCCAGCAGCCCTCCACCCCGGATGACGGGAGCAGAGATGACGGGCGAGCAGTACTTC.

This clonotype appeared many times. V and J are TRBV9 and TRBJ2-1, with D perhaps given as TRBD1 or TRBD2 (5 bases each). CDR3 length: 14 residues. Trimming took 0 bases from V and 4 from J, leaving 8 bases between them. CDR1 SGDLS and CDR2 YYNGEE come from the germline V gene. CDR3 region: CASSVGDLYNEQFF. The CDR3, as DNA: TGTGCCAGCAGCGTAGGGGACCTGTACAATGAGCAGTTCTTC. The full variable domain, rest sourced from reference TRBV9 and TRBJ2-1, is DSGVTQTPKHLITATGQRVTLRCSPRSGDLSVYWYQQSLDQGLQFLIQYYNGEERAKGNILERFSAQQFPDLHSELNLSSLELGDSALYFCASSVGDLYNEQFFGPGTRLTVL.

This clonotype has ten or more counts. The genes are TRBV30 and TRBJ2-3, with TRBD2 matching over 8 bases. The CDR3 spans 14 residues. Germline V gene lookup returns CDR1 GTSNPN and CDR2 SVGIG (reference sequence). V lost 3 bases to trimming and J lost 2 bases; unmatched junction nucleotides: 4. This CDR3 reads CAWRLAAHTDTQYF. The CDR3 bases are TGTGCCTGGAGACTAGCGGCACACACAGATACGCAGTATTTT.

The sample holds many counts of this clonotype. The rearrangement joins TRBV10-3 to TRBJ1-6; the D is unclear. V lost 11 bases and J 4 bases, leaving 9 bases between the germline ends. This CDR3 comprises 12 residues. Germline lookup yields CDR1 ENHRY and CDR2 SYGVKD. CDR3 nucleotides: TGTGCCGCTCGATCTTATAATTCACCCCTCCACTTT. Residues: CAARSYNSPLHF.